This TCR beta chain was sequenced during a study of OX40 agonist ivuxolimab in advanced cancers. Regarding the complete study: Ivuxolimab was an agonistic, fully human IgG2 monoclonal antibody directed against OX40 (CD134), a costimulatory receptor. Intravenous ivuxolimab was administered to patients every 2 weeks at six dose levels: 0.01, 0.1, 0.3, 1.5, 3 and 10 mg/kg. Of the roughly 50 dose-escalation patients, hepatocellular carcinoma was present in 19, melanoma in roughly 15, renal cell carcinoma in 9 and head and neck cancer in 9. A male proportion of roughly 80% and a mean age of about 60 years, ranging from 23 to 79, were recorded for the dose-escalation cohort. Prior anti-PD-1, anti-PD-L1 or anti-CTLA-4 therapy was permitted, and 30% to 45% of dose-escalation patients had received checkpoint inhibitors. Partial responses occurred in three dose-escalation patients, of whom one had hepatocellular carcinoma and two had cutaneous melanoma. The point of sequencing TCRbeta in the periphery was to test whether ivuxolimab changed TCR sequence diversity and drove clonal T-cell expansion. The paper reports the monotherapy dose-escalation portion (N of about 54 patients) of the phase I ivuxolimab trial.

Patients with a history of autoimmune disease or receiving systemic immunosuppression were excluded from the trial. Peripheral blood for TCR sequencing was collected from all dose cohorts at baseline, on cycle 4 day 1, and on cycle 7 day 1. Samples came from an open-label, multicenter, first-in-human phase I dose-escalation trial of ivuxolimab. The trial enrolled adults with locally advanced or metastatic head and neck squamous cell, hepatocellular, melanoma or renal cell carcinoma. CD4+ and CD8+ T cells were sorted separately from peripheral blood before TCR sequencing. On this clone itself: Its antigen target is currently unknown. No base qualities exist here, and no much larger clone lies one base off it.

What the authors observed across the whole study: Clonal expansion of both CD4+ and CD8+ blood T cells was observed from baseline to week 6 at doses 0.1 to 3.0 mg/kg. Partial responders in the 0.1-3.0 mg/kg groups had among the lowest normalized peripheral clonal expansion, especially among CD8+ T cells. The antigen specificity of the clonally expanded peripheral T cells was not determined. After ivuxolimab, expanded clones were on average more numerous among CD8+ T cells than among CD4+ T cells. Low levels of normalized T-cell clonal expansion were also seen in some patients who did not respond.

Genomic DNA was isolated from the sorted cells so that the TCRbeta CDR3 region could be sequenced. The immunoSEQ Assay was used to sequence the TCRbeta CDR3 regions. The immuneACCESS repertoire file appears here via TCRdb, limited to in-frame rearrangements. These files lack a portion of the clones; in checked studies, under half of the deficit traces to unresolved V genes, and the cause of the others is not known. A total of tens of thousands of clones appear in this sample, around three quarters of them only once. The top ten clones comprise around 15% of the sample. This receptor was obtained from an adult with an advanced solid tumor such as melanoma, head and neck, liver or kidney cancer. The sequencing used CD4+ or CD8+ T cells sorted from blood, collected in a trial of the OX40 agonist ivuxolimab.

The nucleotide sequence reads as follows: TGTGCCAGCAGCTTGTTCCAGGGACAGGCCGGGGAGCTGTTTTTT. The translation is CASSLFQGQAGELFF. The sequence joins TRBV5-8 to TRBJ2-2, with TRBD1 matching 8 junction bases. V is trimmed back by 1 base and J by 6 bases, and the junction contains 5 bases that no gene match accounts for. Measured from the cysteine to the phenylalanine, the CDR3 is 15 residues long. Only CDR3 DNA is held: 45 bases, read in frame from base 1. Reading the germline V gene gives CDR1 SGHTS and CDR2 YDEGEE.